The 16 T cell receptor beta chains in this list originate from one sample, sequenced in a study of beta chain features in type 1 diabetes. Reverse transcribing all isolated RNA meant expressed TCRB transcripts were sequenced. This table comes from immunoSEQ multiplex PCR, and its TCRdb copy is limited to in-frame clones, with some not included. This sample has under 200,000 clones, with under 13% found just once. Study-level points and caveats: Type 1 diabetes patients showed a moderate but significant shortening of TCRB CDR3s in all four CD4+ subsets.

Their specific antigens are unknown. The sequencing input was central memory CD4+ T cells from blood. The receptors come from a man in his thirties or forties with type 1 diabetes.

V is TRBV18 and J is TRBJ2-7; TRBD1 is a possible D gene (6 bases). CDR3 length: 15 amino acids. The V and J ends lost 4 bases and 5 bases respectively, with 18 bases between them. Per germline, CDR1 KGHSH and CDR2 LQKENI. CDR3 loop: CASSRQGQGYDEQYF. The CDR3 DNA reads as TGTGCCAGCTCACGGCAGGGGCAGGGGTATGACGAGCAGTACTTC.

This clone showed up just a few times. The V and J genes are TRBV28 and TRBJ2-2; the match to TRBD1 covers 7 bases. This CDR3 is built from 15 residues. Germline-derived CDR1 and CDR2 are MDHEN and SYDVKM. V was pared by 6 bases and J by 4 bases, with 8 bases of the junction left unmatched. CDR3 region: CASSGQDRGTGELFF. CDR3 DNA: TGTGCCAGCAGCGGACAGGATCGTGGCACCGGGGAGCTGTTTTTT. The full variable domain, with the rest looked up from reference TRBV28 and TRBJ2-2, is DVKVTQSSRYLVKRTGEKVFLECVQDMDHENMFWYRQDPGLGLRLIYFSYDVKMKEKGDIPEGYSVSREKKERFSLILESASTNQTSMYLCASSGQDRGTGELFFGEGSRLTVL.

This clone turned up a few times. V gene TRBV18 combines with J gene TRBJ2-7; D is unresolved. Germline values: CDR1 KGHSH, CDR2 LQKENI. The CDR3 spans 12 residues. V gave up 3 bases and J gave up 6 bases, with 9 bases separating them. CDR3 region: CASSPSPGEQYF. The CDR3 DNA reads as TGTGCCAGCTCACCCTCTCCCGGCGAGCAGTACTTC. The variable domain in full, completed from reference TRBV18 and TRBJ2-7, reads NAGVMQNPRHLVRRRGQEARLRCSPMKGHSHVYWYRQLPEEGLKFMVYLQKENIIDESGMPKERFSAEFPKEGPSILRIQQVVRGDSAAYFCASSPSPGEQYFGPGTRLTVT.

V and J are TRBV5-4 and TRBJ2-7, with 9 bases matching TRBD1. The CDR3 loop spans 15 amino acids. Germline V lookup: CDR1 SGHNT, CDR2 YYREEE (reference sequence). V lost 0 bases and J lost 7; bases outside the gene matches: 8. CDR3 amino acids: CASSLGGQGPREQYF. Here the CDR3 DNA reads TGTGCCAGCAGCTTGGGGGGACAGGGTCCTCGGGAGCAGTACTTC.

The chain is built from TRBV18 and TRBJ2-3, with D possibly TRBD2 on 5 matching bases. V was shortened by 3 bases and J by 0 bases, with 10 bases between the two germline ends. CDR3 size: 15 residues. The germline V gene has CDR1 KGHSH and CDR2 LQKENI. CDR3 in amino acids: CASSPSADSTDTQYF. The CDR3 nucleotides read TGTGCCAGCTCACCGTCAGCGGATAGCACAGATACGCAGTATTTT. The full variable domain, with the rest looked up from reference TRBV18 and TRBJ2-3, is NAGVMQNPRHLVRRRGQEARLRCSPMKGHSHVYWYRQLPEEGLKFMVYLQKENIIDESGMPKERFSAEFPKEGPSILRIQQVVRGDSAAYFCASSPSADSTDTQYFGPGTRLTVL.

V gene TRBV7-2 combines with J gene TRBJ2-1; 7 nucleotides agree with TRBD2. Germline CDR1 and CDR2: SGHTA and FQGNSA. The ends lost 1 base at V and 4 bases at J; junction bases unmatched: 7. This CDR3 region has 16 residues. The CDR3 here is CASSLGGSGQYNEQFF. As DNA, the CDR3 is TGTGCCAGCAGCTTAGGGGGTAGCGGGCAATACAATGAGCAGTTCTTC.

In the case of this clone: Other DNA sequences from this sample encode an identical CDR3 as well. V is TRBV28 and J is TRBJ1-1; the D is unclear. Germline V lookup: CDR1 MDHEN, CDR2 SYDVKM. The V end lost 1 base, the J end lost 1 base, and 4 bases lay between the germline ends. CDR3 length: 13 amino acids. The DNA of the CDR3 is TGTGCCAGCAGTTTATCAGGGAACACTGAAGCTTTCTTT. It is translated as CASSLSGNTEAFF.

This clone showed up just a few times. The V call is TRBV5-4, the J call TRBJ2-2, with 9 nucleotides matching TRBD2. Per germline, CDR1 SGHNT and CDR2 YYREEE (reference sequence). V dropped 4 bases and J dropped 7; count of bases not matched to a gene: 11. CDR3 length: 16 residues. The CDR3 DNA sequence: TGTGCCAGCAGCCCCCGGACTAGCGATAGTGGCGGGGAGCTGTTTTTT. Residues: CASSPRTSDSGGELFF.

The table lists this clone with a few counts. The chain has TRBV29-1 and TRBJ2-7, with 7 bases lining up with TRBD1. Germline CDR1 SQVTM, CDR2 ANQGSEA. V was clipped by 4 bases and J by 5 bases; unmatched bases: 5. The length of the CDR3 is 12 residues. The CDR3 reads CSVGNRGNEQYF. The DNA of the CDR3 is TGCAGCGTTGGGAACAGGGGTAACGAGCAGTACTTC.

The J gene is TRBJ1-2, the V gene TRBV30; tentative D call: TRBD1 (5 bases). The CDR3 is 11 amino acids. Looked up from germline, CDR1 is GTSNPN and CDR2 is SVGIG (reference sequence). Between the trimmed V and J ends, which lost 7 bases and 7 bases, there was a span of 13 bases. CDR3 region: CAYSLQGGYTF. CDR3 coding DNA: TGTGCCTATTCGCTCCAGGGTGGCTACACCTTC.

This clone was detected only a few times. Other DNA sequences of this sample code for an identical CDR3. The rearrangement links TRBV5-1 to TRBJ2-5; possible D gene TRBD2, 5 bases. The V end lost 0 bases, the J end lost 2 bases, and 5 bases lay between the germline ends. Germline loops: CDR1 SGHRS, CDR2 YFSETQ. The length of the CDR3 is 13 residues. The CDR3 DNA reads as TGCGCCAGCAGCTTGGGACTACAAGAGACCCAGTACTTC. It translates to CASSLGLQETQYF.

The V and J genes are TRBV11-2 and TRBJ2-3; D is possibly TRBD1 (6 bases). This CDR3 region has 15 residues. CDR1 and CDR2 (germline): SGHAT, FQNNGV. V lost 5 bases and J lost 2, with 14 bases in between. CDR3 sequence (DNA): TGTGCCAGCAGCAAGGGGGACACAAACACAGATACGCAGTATTTT. Translated: CASSKGDTNTDTQYF. Using reference TRBV11-2 and TRBJ2-3 for the parts outside the CDR3, the full variable domain is EAGVAQSPRYKIIEKRQSVAFWCNPISGHATLYWYQQILGQGPKLLIQFQNNGVVDDSQLPKDRFSAERLKGVDSTLKIQPAKLEDSAVYLCASSKGDTNTDTQYFGPGTRLTVL.

This clone was observed a few times. The chain combines TRBV7-3 with TRBJ2-1; 9 nucleotides agree with TRBD2. Germline CDR1 SGHTA, CDR2 FQGTGA. The CDR3 is 15 amino acids. V shed 5 bases and J 5 bases; nucleotides not matched to a gene: 7. The CDR3: CASSEGLAENNEQFF. The CDR3, as DNA: TGTGCCAGCAGCGAGGGACTAGCAGAGAACAATGAGCAGTTCTTC.

The chain is built from TRBV29-1 and TRBJ2-7, with TRBD1 as a possible D gene (6 bases). Trimming stripped 6 bases from V and 5 bases from J, with 17 bases between. The CDR3 covers 13 residues. Germline values: CDR1 SQVTM, CDR2 ANQGSEA. As DNA, the CDR3 is TGCAGCGTCCAAACAGGGAGAAGCCACGAGCAGTACTTC. As protein: CSVQTGRSHEQYF.

The chain is built from TRBV18 and TRBJ2-6; 9 positions agree with TRBD1. This CDR3 has 18 residues. J was trimmed by 4 bases and V by 2 bases; bases with no gene match: 9. In germline, CDR1 is KGHSH, CDR2 LQKENI. The CDR3 spells CASSPIGTGTLGANVLTF. The CDR3 DNA reads as TGTGCCAGCTCACCAATAGGGACAGGGACCCTCGGGGCCAACGTCCTGACTTTC.

Only a few counts were recorded for this clone. The chain employs TRBV5-1 and TRBJ1-4; TRBD1 matches at 8 bases. CDR3 length: 13 residues. V shed 7 bases, J shed 8 bases, and the junction held 7 bases outside the gene matches. In germline, CDR1 is SGHRS, CDR2 YFSETQ. The CDR3 loop reads CASSGQGLEKLFF. In DNA form, the CDR3 reads TGCGCCAGCTCCGGACAGGGTCTCGAAAAACTGTTTTTT.